The sequence of this TCR beta chain was determined in a study of CD8+CD57+ T cells in acquired aplastic anemia. Those patients picked for sequencing had displayed CD8+CD57+ cell expansion on flow cytometry. CDR1 is SGHAT and CDR2 is FQDESV in the germline V gene (reference sequence). This CDR3 spans 17 amino acids. After removal of 5 bases from V and 0 bases from J, the junction contained 10 bases not matched to a gene. The use of genomic DNA as template underpinned the TCR beta VDJ and CDR3 profiling. MiXCR was run by TCRdb on the reads, yielding one entry per CDR3 protein. The table shows about 120,000 distinct CDR3 sequences, with about 60% occurring only once.

Sequencing was carried out using sorted CD4+, CD8+, or CD8+CD57+ T cells (not recorded which) from PBMCs. The clonotype was recovered from a human donor with aplastic anemia. The V gene is TRBV11-1, the J gene TRBJ1-1; 9 bases match TRBD1. The CDR3 DNA reads as TGTGCCAGCAGCGTAGGGGGGACAGGGCTCATGAACACTGAAGCTTTCTTT. It specifies CASSVGGTGLMNTEAFF. Full variable domain (remainder filled in from reference TRBV11-1 and TRBJ1-1): EAEVAQSPRYKITEKSQAVAFWCDPISGHATLYWYRQILGQGPELLVQFQDESVVDDSQLPKDRFSAERLKGVDSTLKIQPAELGDSAMYLCASSVGGTGLMNTEAFFGQGTRLTVV.